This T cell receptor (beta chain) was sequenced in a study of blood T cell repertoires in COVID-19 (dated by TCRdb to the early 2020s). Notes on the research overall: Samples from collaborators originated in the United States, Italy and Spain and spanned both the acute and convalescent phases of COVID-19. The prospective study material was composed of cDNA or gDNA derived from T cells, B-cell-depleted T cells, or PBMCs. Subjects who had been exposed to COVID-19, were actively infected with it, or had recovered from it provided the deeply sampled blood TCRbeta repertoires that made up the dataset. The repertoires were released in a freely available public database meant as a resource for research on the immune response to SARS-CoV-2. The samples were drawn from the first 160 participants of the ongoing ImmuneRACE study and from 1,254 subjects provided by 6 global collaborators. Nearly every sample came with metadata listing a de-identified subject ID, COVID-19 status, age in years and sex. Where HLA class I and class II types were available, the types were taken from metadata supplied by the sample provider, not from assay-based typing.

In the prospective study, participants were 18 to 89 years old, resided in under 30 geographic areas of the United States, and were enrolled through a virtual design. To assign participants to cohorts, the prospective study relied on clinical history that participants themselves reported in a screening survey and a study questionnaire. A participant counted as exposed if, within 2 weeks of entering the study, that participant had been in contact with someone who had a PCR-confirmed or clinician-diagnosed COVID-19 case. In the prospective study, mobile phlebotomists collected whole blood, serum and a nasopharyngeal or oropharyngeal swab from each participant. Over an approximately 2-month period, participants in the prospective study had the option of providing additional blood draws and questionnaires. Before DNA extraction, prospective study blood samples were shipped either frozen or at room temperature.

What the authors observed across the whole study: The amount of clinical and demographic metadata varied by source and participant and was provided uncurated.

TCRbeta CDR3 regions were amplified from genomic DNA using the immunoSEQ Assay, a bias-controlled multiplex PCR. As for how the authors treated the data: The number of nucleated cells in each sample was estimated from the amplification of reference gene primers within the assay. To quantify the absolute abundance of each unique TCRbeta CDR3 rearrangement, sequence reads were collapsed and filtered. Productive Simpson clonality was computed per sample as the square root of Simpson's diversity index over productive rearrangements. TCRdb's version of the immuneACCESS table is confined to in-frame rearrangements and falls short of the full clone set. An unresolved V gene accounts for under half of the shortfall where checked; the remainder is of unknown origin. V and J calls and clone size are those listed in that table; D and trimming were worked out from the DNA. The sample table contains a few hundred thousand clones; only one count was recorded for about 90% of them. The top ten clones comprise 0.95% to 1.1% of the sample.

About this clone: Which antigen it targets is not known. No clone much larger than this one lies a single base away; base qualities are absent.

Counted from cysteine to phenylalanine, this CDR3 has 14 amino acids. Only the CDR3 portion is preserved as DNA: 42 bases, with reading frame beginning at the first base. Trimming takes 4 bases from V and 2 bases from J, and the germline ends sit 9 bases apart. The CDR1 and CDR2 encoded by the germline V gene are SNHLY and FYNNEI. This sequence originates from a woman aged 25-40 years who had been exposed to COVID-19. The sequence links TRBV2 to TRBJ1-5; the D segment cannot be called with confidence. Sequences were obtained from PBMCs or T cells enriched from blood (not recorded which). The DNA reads TGTGCCAGCAGTGTAGCAACGGGCAATCAGCCCCAGCATTTT. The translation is CASSVATGNQPQHF.